In its sample, the clone carrying this T cell receptor beta chain was seen many times. This sample was taken from a study of regulatory T cells in long-lasting Graves disease. On the study more broadly: Persistent Graves' disease meant over 5 years of antithyroid drugs with positive TSH receptor antibodies.

The TCR beta library used iRepertoire HTBI primers with Arm-PCR amplification of CDR3. From the multiplex PCR reads, TCRdb called clonotypes with MiXCR, one entry per CDR3 protein. The data show some 430,000 distinct CDR3 sequences, with roughly 21% seen just once and about 7% held by the top ten. Time point defined: persistent/refractory GD, antithyroid drugs over 5 years with positive TRAb. The TCR library was made from RNA that had been extracted from PBMCs in TRIzol. The material was peripheral blood mononuclear cells (PBMCs), obtained when the disease was refractory, from a patient treated with antithyroid drugs. The TCR sequence derives from a female donor with Graves disease.

The CDR3 DNA follows: TGTGCCACCAGTGATTGGGGGGGTGCAGGGGGTAGTATCGAAGAGACCCAGTACTTC. Translation gives CATSDWGGAGGSIEETQYF. This chain connects TRBV24-1 to TRBJ2-5; either TRBD1 or TRBD2 may fit D (7 bases each). Germline V CDR1 and CDR2: KGHDR, SFDVKD. The CDR3 has 19 amino acids. Trimming shortened V by 2 bases and J by 3 bases, and 24 bases separated the two germline ends.